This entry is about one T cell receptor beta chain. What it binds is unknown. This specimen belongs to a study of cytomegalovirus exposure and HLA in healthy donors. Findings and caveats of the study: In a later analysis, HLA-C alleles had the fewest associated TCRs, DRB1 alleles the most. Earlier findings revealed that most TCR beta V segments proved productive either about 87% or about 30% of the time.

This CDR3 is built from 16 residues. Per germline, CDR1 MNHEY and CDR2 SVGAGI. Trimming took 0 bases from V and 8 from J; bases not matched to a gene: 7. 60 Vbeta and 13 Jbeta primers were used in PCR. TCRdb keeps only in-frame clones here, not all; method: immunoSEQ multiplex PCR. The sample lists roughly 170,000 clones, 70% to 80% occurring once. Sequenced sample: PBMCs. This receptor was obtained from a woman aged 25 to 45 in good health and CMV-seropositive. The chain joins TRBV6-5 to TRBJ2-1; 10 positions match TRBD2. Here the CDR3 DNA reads TGTGCCAGCAGTTACTCGGGGGGACTAGCGCTCGATGAGCAGTTCTTC. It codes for CASSYSGGLALDEQFF.